One sample yielded the 26 T cell receptor beta chains listed below, sequenced in a study of shared clonotypes between healthy human individuals (dated by TCRdb to about 2020). Library preparation employed the immunoSEQ multiplex PCR assay. The table comes from immuneACCESS by way of TCRdb, which keeps in-frame sequences with V and J called. Part of the clones is missing from these tables; in studies checked, under half for an unresolved V gene and the rest for unknown reasons. The sample table records about 1.1 million clones; roughly 77% of these occur just once. Clones ranked in the top ten supply 0.89% of the sample. What was sequenced was memory CD4+ T cells from PBMCs. The label giving this sample's cell subset or site can be read as: CD45RA-negative fraction. These receptors were obtained from a man between 18 and 35 years old in good health. Some clones in this sample may be carry-over from other donors' samples.

V usage is TRBV5-5 and J usage is TRBJ2-7, with unresolved D. Germline V gene sequence: CDR1 SGHKS, CDR2 YYEKEE (reference sequence). V lost 0 bases to trimming and J lost 2 bases, with 9 bases between them. This CDR3 comprises 14 residues. CDR3 amino acids: CASSLDPVTYEQYF. DNA of the CDR3: TGTGCCAGCAGCTTGGATCCGGTAACCTACGAGCAGTACTTC.

The V gene is TRBV7-2, the J gene TRBJ2-7, with D tentatively TRBD2 (5 bases). The germline gives CDR1 SGHTA, CDR2 FQGNSA. The CDR3 consists of 14 residues. Trimming cost V 5 bases and J 1 base, with 12 bases left between them. The CDR3 DNA reads TGTGCCAGCAGCCTAATCCGGGAATCCTACGAGCAGTACTTC. Residues: CASSLIRESYEQYF.

V gene TRBV29-1 combines with J gene TRBJ2-5; no reliable D call. Germline CDR1 is SQVTM and CDR2 is ANQGSEA. Trimming removed 1 base at V and 5 bases at J, with 8 bases between. CDR3 length: 12 residues. The CDR3 DNA reads as TGCAGCGTTGAAGGCCTTGGCGAGACCCAGTACTTC. This encodes CSVEGLGETQYF.

With respect to this clone: This sample includes further DNA sequences coding for the same CDR3. The V call is TRBV6-6, the J call TRBJ2-7; no reliable D call. The V end lost 1 base, the J end lost 7 bases, and 8 bases lay between the germline ends. The CDR3 loop spans 12 amino acids. Germline CDR1 is MNHNY and CDR2 is SVGAGI (reference sequence). CDR3 in amino acids: CASSYLAKEQYF. The CDR3 DNA sequence: TGTGCCAGCAGTTACTTAGCCAAAGAGCAGTACTTC.

The V gene is TRBV19, the J gene TRBJ2-4; D ambiguous. CDR3 length: 15 residues. V lost 4 bases and J lost 8, with 18 bases in between. Germline lookup yields CDR1 LNHDA and CDR2 SQIVND (reference sequence). CDR3 nucleotides: TGTGCCAGTAGTAACCGGGTAGTGTTAGGGCACATTCAGTACTTC. Residues: CASSNRVVLGHIQYF.

The chain employs TRBV12-5 and TRBJ2-3, with 8 nucleotides matching TRBD1. CDR1 and CDR2 (germline): LGHNT, FRNRAP. V gave up 6 bases and J gave up 2 bases; unmatched junction bases: 7. The CDR3 spans 15 residues. In DNA form, the CDR3 reads TGTGCTAGTGGCACCGGGACAGGAGACACAGATACGCAGTATTTT. Protein product: CASGTGTGDTDTQYF.

The J gene is TRBJ2-5, the V gene TRBV7-2, with D perhaps TRBD2 (6 bases). The CDR3 has 13 residues. The germline gives CDR1 SGHTA, CDR2 FQGNSA. V lost 10 bases and J 4 bases, leaving 16 bases between the germline ends. The CDR3 nucleotides are TGTGCCATCTCCCTCATGGGAGGAGAGACCCAGTACTTC. The encoded protein is CAISLMGGETQYF.

The chain recombines TRBV11-2 with TRBJ2-5; TRBD1 agrees at 8 bases. Trimming at V came to 5 bases and at J to 7 bases, leaving 6 bases not matched to a gene. Germline loops: CDR1 SGHAT, CDR2 FQNNGV. The CDR3 consists of 13 residues. The CDR3 DNA sequence: TGTGCCAGCAGCCAAGGACAGGGAGGGACCCAGTACTTC. It translates to CASSQGQGGTQYF.

This CDR3 is CASSDRDHSTDTQYF. CDR3 nucleotide sequence: TGTGCCAGCAGCGACCGGGACCATAGCACAGATACGCAGTATTTT. V usage is TRBV9 and J usage is TRBJ2-3; D might be TRBD1 or TRBD2, each matching 5 bases. V lost 3 bases and J 0 bases, leaving 11 bases between the germline ends. The CDR3 length is 15 residues. CDR1 and CDR2 from the germline V gene are SGDLS and YYNGEE.

This rearrangement joins TRBV4-3 to TRBJ2-3; 11 bases are shared with TRBD2. Losses at the gene ends were 0 bases for V and 6 bases for J; bases not matched to a gene: 5. Germline V gene lookup returns CDR1 LGHNA and CDR2 YSLEER. The CDR3 sequence is 16 residues long. CDR3 in amino acids: CASSQDPTSGIDTQYF. In DNA, the CDR3 is TGCGCCAGCAGCCAAGATCCGACTAGCGGGATTGATACGCAGTATTTT.

This chain connects TRBV7-9 to TRBJ2-3; 15 bases map to TRBD2. V was pared by 5 bases and J by 6 bases, with 12 bases of the junction left unmatched. CDR1 SEHNR and CDR2 FQNEAQ come from the germline V gene (reference sequence). The CDR3 spans 18 residues. The CDR3 nucleotides read TGTGCCAGCAGCGTCGGACTAGCGGGAGGGCCGAGGAGCGATACGCAGTATTTT. This gives the protein CASSVGLAGGPRSDTQYF.

The chain links TRBV7-9 to TRBJ2-3; D tentatively fits TRBD1 or TRBD2 (7 bases each). The CDR3 is made up of 13 amino acids. Germline lookup yields CDR1 SEHNR and CDR2 FQNEAQ (reference sequence). Trimming removed 5 bases at V and 11 bases at J, with 17 bases between. The CDR3 DNA is TGTGCCAGCAGCGCCTTAAGCGGGGACAGGCAGTATTTT. Residues: CASSALSGDRQYF.

Note on this clone: Different DNA sequences within this sample yield the same CDR3. V is TRBV30 and J is TRBJ2-2, with D possibly TRBD1 on 5 matching bases. Trimming left V 5 bases short and J 2 bases short, with 6 bases between. From germline, CDR1 is GTSNPN and CDR2 SVGIG (reference sequence). This CDR3 is 12 amino acids long. CDR3 nucleotides: TGTGCCTGGGGACAAAACACCGGGGAGCTGTTTTTT. As protein: CAWGQNTGELFF.

This rearrangement joins TRBV5-1 to TRBJ2-2; D remains unclear. CDR1 is SGHRS, CDR2 YFSETQ, per germline. The CDR3 has 15 residues. V was cut by 0 bases and J by 0 bases, with 6 bases left in between. The CDR3 DNA follows: TGCGCCAGCAGCTTGGCGGCTTCGAACACCGGGGAGCTGTTTTTT. Protein sequence: CASSLAASNTGELFF.

Of note for this clone: The junction shows a germline mismatch at one end, possibly a read error. The sample contains more than one DNA sequence encoding this CDR3. This rearrangement joins TRBV27 to TRBJ1-5; D is undetermined. From germline, CDR1 is MNHEY and CDR2 SMNVEV (reference sequence). This CDR3 contains 14 residues. The DNA of the CDR3 is TGCGCCAGCAGTTTGGTCTATAGCAATCAGCCCCAGCATTTT. Protein sequence: CASSLVYSNQPQHF.

Concerning this clone: A far larger clone is one nucleotide away, so this likely arose from a read error. The rearrangement uses TRBV6-1 and TRBJ2-6, with D perhaps TRBD2 (5 bases). The ends were cut back, 2 bases at V and 2 bases at J, with 10 bases in the middle. From germline, CDR1 is MNHNS and CDR2 SASEGT. This CDR3 is built from 16 residues. The CDR3 is CASSELDFPGANVLTF. The CDR3 coding sequence is TGTGCCAGCAGTGAATTGGACTTCCCTGGGGCCAACGTCCTGACTTTC.

The V and J genes are TRBV11-2 and TRBJ1-2; tentatively, D is TRBD1 (5 bases). CDR1 is SGHAT, CDR2 FQNNGV, per germline. CDR3 length: 15 residues. V dropped 6 bases and J dropped 5 bases, with 19 bases sitting between them. CDR3 sequence reads: CASRPIAGRTYGYTF. DNA of the CDR3: TGTGCCAGCAGACCTATCGCGGGACGGACATATGGCTACACCTTC.

Comments on this clone: Within the sample, other DNA sequences also encode this same CDR3. The chain recombines TRBV7-2 with TRBJ2-3; tentative D call: TRBD2 (5 bases). V was trimmed by 1 base and J by 6 bases, leaving 8 bases between them. The CDR3 length is 13 residues. The V gene's germline CDR1 is SGHTA and CDR2 FQGNSA. In DNA form, the CDR3 reads TGTGCCAGCAGCTTAGTGGTAGCGGATACGCAGTATTTT. Residues: CASSLVVADTQYF.

This clone has a handful of counts. The V call is TRBV7-7, the J call TRBJ2-5; D perhaps matches TRBD2 (6 bases). Trimming removed 5 bases from V and 4 bases from J, with 14 bases in between. Per the germline V gene, CDR1 is SSHAT and CDR2 is FNYEAQ (reference sequence). The CDR3 contains 14 residues. The CDR3 spells CASSPRGVAETQYF. CDR3 nucleotides: TGTGCCAGCAGCCCCCGCGGGGTTGCAGAGACCCAGTACTTC. Drawing the rest from reference TRBV7-7 and TRBJ2-5, the complete variable domain is GAGVSQSPRYKVTKRGQDVTLRCDPISSHATLYWYQQALGQGPEFLTYFNYEAQPDKSGLPSDRFSAERPEGSISTLTIQRTEQRDSAMYRCASSPRGVAETQYFGPGTRLLVL.

The chain employs TRBV5-6 and TRBJ2-7; 7 bases are shared with TRBD2. V shed 5 bases and J 3 bases; nucleotides not matched to a gene: 8. The CDR3 is 14 residues long. CDR1 and CDR2 from the germline V gene are SGHDT and YYEEEE. This CDR3 is CASSKNGGSYEQYF. The DNA of the CDR3 is TGTGCCAGCAGTAAGAACGGGGGGAGCTACGAGCAGTACTTC.

The rearrangement joins TRBV10-3 to TRBJ1-1, with D possibly being TRBD1 (5 bases). The CDR3 spans 13 residues. Germline V gene sequence: CDR1 ENHRY, CDR2 SYGVKD. V lost 2 bases, J lost 1 base, and 5 bases lay in between. The CDR3 nucleotides read TGTGCCATCAGTGAGGGACAGAACACTGAAGCTTTCTTT. This sequence encodes CAISEGQNTEAFF.

This clone was detected a few times. The J gene is TRBJ2-2, the V gene TRBV5-6; 11 bases line up with TRBD2. The V gene's germline CDR1 is SGHDT and CDR2 YYEEEE. Trimming at V came to 4 bases and at J to 7 bases, leaving 15 bases not matched to a gene. There are 18 residues in the CDR3. CDR3 nucleotides: TGTGCCAGCAGCCGCTCACTAGCGGGAGTCCCTCTTTTCGGGGAGCTGTTTTTT. It specifies CASSRSLAGVPLFGELFF.

On this clone: The likely explanation is a read error, given a far larger clone one base away. V is TRBV7-9 and J is TRBJ1-1; possibly TRBD1 for D (5 bases). The CDR3 spans 13 residues. V was shortened by 1 base and J by 4 bases, with 7 bases between the two germline ends. CDR1 and CDR2 (germline): SEHNR, FQNEAQ (reference sequence). The CDR3 bases are TGTGCCAGCAGCTTAGATCAGGGCACTGAAGCTTTCTTT. It yields the protein CASSLDQGTEAFF.

V usage is TRBV10-3 and J usage is TRBJ2-7, with TRBD2 matching over 12 bases. The CDR3 covers 13 residues. Germline-derived CDR1 and CDR2 are ENHRY and SYGVKD. The junction had 8 bases not matched to a gene; V was cut back by 10 bases and J by 7 bases. Written as DNA, the CDR3 is TGTGCCACCCTAGCGGGAGGGCGGCGGGAGCAGTACTTC. This translates into CATLAGGRREQYF.

The chain is built from TRBV9 and TRBJ2-7; TRBD1 agrees at 11 bases. Germline V gene sequence: CDR1 SGDLS, CDR2 YYNGEE. The trim removed 4 bases at V and 3 bases at J, leaving 3 bases unmatched. The CDR3 is made up of 14 amino acids. The CDR3 spells CASSRGQGVYEQYF. The CDR3 region has the DNA TGTGCCAGCAGCCGGGGACAGGGGGTCTACGAGCAGTACTTC.

The V call is TRBV7-2, the J call TRBJ1-5, with TRBD1 matching 8 bases. Germline CDR1 is SGHTA and CDR2 is FQGNSA. Trimming took 2 bases from V and 6 from J; bases not matched to a gene: 6. The length of the CDR3 is 15 residues. CDR3 sequence reads: CASSLQGAGGQPQHF. CDR3 sequence (DNA): TGTGCCAGCAGCTTACAGGGGGCGGGGGGTCAGCCCCAGCATTTT.